This T cell receptor beta chain comes out of a study of blood T cell repertoires in COVID-19. Profiled with immunoSEQ multiplex PCR; TCRdb holds only in-frame clones, not every one. Of some 320,000 clones listed, under 90% are singletons. The CDR3 is 14 amino acids. With 6 bases clipped from V and 1 base from J, the junction kept 4 bases outside the gene matches. In germline, CDR1 is SNHLY, CDR2 FYNNEI. Participants' own reports of clinical history determined their cohort assignment. Material: PBMCs or T cells enriched from blood (not recorded which). This TCR was recovered from a woman between 50 and 59 years old who had been exposed to COVID-19. The chain employs TRBV2 and TRBJ2-7, with 9 bases identical to TRBD1. The CDR3 DNA reads as TGTGCCAGCAGAACCGGGACAGGGTCCTACGAGCAGTACTTC. Its translation: CASRTGTGSYEQYF.